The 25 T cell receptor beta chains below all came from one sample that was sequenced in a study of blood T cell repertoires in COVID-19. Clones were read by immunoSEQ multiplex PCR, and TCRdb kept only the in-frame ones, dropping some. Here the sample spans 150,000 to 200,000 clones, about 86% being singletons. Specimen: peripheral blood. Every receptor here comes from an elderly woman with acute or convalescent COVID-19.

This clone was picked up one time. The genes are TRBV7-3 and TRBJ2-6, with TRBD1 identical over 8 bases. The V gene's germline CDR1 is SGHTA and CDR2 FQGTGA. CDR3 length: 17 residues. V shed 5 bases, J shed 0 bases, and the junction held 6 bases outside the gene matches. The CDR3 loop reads CASSPRQGRSGANVLTF. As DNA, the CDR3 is TGTGCCAGCAGCCCTCGACAGGGGCGCTCTGGGGCCAACGTCCTGACTTTC.

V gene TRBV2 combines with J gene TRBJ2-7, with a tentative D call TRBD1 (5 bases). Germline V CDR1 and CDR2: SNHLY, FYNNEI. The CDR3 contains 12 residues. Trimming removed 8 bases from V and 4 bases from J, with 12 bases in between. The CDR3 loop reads CASSRKGYEQYF. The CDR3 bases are TGTGCCAGCTCCCGAAAGGGGTACGAGCAGTACTTC.

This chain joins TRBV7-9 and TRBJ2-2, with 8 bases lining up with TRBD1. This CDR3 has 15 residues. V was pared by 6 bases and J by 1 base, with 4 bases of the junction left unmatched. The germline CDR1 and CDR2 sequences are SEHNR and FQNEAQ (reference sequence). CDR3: CASRTGTGNTGELFF. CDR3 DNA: TGTGCCAGCAGGACCGGGACAGGGAACACCGGGGAGCTGTTTTTT.

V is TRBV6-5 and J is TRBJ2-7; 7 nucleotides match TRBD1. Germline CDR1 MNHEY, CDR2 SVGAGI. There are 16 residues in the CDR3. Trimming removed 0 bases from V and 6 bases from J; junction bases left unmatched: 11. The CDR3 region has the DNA TGTGCCAGCAGTTACTCCGCTGGTCAGGGGGTAATCGAGCAGTACTTC. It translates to CASSYSAGQGVIEQYF.

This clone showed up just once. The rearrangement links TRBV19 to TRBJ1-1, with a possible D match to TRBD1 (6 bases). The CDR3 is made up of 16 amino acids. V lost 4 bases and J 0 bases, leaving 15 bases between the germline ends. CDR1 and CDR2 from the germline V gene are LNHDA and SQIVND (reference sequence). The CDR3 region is CASSKGQGLMNTEAFF. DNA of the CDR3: TGTGCCAGTAGTAAGGGCCAGGGGCTGATGAACACTGAAGCTTTCTTT.

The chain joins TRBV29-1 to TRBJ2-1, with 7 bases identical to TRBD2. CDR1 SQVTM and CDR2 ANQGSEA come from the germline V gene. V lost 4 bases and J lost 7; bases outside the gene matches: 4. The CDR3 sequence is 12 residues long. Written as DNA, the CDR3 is TGCAGCGTTGGCGGGAGCGGGAATGAGCAGTTCTTC. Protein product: CSVGGSGNEQFF.

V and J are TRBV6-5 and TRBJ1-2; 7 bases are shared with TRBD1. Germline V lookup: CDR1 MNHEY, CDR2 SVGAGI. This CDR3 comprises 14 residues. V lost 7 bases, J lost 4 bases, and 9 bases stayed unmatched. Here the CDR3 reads CASTLRGQIYGYTF. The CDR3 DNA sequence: TGTGCCAGCACCCTTAGGGGACAGATCTATGGCTACACCTTC.

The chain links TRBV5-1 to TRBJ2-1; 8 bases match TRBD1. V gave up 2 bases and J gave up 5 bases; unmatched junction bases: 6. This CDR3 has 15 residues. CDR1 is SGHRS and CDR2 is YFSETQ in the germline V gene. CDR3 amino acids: CASSFPGGINNEQFF. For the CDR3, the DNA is TGCGCCAGCAGCTTTCCAGGGGGCATTAACAATGAGCAGTTCTTC.

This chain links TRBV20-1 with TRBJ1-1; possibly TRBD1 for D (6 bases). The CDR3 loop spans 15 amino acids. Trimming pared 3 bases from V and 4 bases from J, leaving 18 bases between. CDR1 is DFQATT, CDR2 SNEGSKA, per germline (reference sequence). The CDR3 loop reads CSASLQGPLRTEAFF. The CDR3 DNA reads TGCAGTGCTAGTCTCCAGGGGCCGCTTCGCACTGAAGCTTTCTTT.

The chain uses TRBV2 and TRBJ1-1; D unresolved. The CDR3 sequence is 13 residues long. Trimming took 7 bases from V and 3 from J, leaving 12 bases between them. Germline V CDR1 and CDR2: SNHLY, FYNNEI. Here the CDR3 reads CASTLLPYTEAFF. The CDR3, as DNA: TGTGCCAGCACCCTGCTACCCTACACTGAAGCTTTCTTT. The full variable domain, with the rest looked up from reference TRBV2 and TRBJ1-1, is EPEVTQTPSHQVTQMGQEVILRCVPISNHLYFYWYRQILGQKVEFLVSFYNNEISEKSEIFDDQFSVERPDGSNFTLKIRSTKLEDSAMYFCASTLLPYTEAFFGQGTRLTVV.

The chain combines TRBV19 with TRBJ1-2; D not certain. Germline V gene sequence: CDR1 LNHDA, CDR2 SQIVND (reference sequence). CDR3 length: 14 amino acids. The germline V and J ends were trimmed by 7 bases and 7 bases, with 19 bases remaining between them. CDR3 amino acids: CASTIGSVFTGYTF. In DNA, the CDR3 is TGTGCCAGTACCATCGGGTCAGTTTTTACTGGCTACACCTTC.

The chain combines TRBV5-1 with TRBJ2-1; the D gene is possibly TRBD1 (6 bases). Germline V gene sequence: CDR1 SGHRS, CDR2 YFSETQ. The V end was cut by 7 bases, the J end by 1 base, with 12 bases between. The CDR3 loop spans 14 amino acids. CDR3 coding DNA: TGCGCCAGCCAACCCACAGGGTCCTACAATGAGCAGTTCTTC. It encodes CASQPTGSYNEQFF.

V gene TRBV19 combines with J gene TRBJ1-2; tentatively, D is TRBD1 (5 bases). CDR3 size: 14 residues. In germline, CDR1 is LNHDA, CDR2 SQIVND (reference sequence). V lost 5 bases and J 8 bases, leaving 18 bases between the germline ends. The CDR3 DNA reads TGTGCCAGTAGTCCAACGACAGTATCGAGGGGCTACACCTTC. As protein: CASSPTTVSRGYTF.

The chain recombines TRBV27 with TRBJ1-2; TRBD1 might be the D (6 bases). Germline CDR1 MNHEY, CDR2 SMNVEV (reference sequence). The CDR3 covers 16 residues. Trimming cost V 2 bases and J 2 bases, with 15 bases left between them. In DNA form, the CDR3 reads TGTGCCAGCAGTTTACGGTACAGGGCCTTCAACTATGGCTACACCTTC. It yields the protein CASSLRYRAFNYGYTF.

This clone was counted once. The CDR3: CASSSPSGQGWETQYF. CDR3 bases: TGTGCCAGCAGTTCTCCGTCGGGACAGGGGTGGGAGACCCAGTACTTC. This chain connects TRBV28 to TRBJ2-5, with 10 nucleotides matching TRBD1. Losses at the gene ends were 4 bases for V and 5 bases for J; bases not matched to a gene: 10. Germline CDR1 is MDHEN and CDR2 is SYDVKM. The CDR3 sequence is 16 residues long.

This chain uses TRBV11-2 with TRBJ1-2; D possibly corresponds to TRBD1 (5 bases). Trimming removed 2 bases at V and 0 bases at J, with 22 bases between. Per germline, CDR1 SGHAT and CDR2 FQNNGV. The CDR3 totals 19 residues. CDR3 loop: CASSLSVDLDDRSNYGYTF. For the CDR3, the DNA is TGTGCCAGCAGCTTATCGGTCGACCTAGATGACAGATCTAACTATGGCTACACCTTC.

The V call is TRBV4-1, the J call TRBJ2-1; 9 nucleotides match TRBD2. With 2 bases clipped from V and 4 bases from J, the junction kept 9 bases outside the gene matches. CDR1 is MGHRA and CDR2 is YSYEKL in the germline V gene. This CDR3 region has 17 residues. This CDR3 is CASSQNRAGGGYNEQFF. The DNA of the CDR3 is TGCGCCAGCAGCCAAAACAGGGCGGGAGGGGGATACAATGAGCAGTTCTTC.

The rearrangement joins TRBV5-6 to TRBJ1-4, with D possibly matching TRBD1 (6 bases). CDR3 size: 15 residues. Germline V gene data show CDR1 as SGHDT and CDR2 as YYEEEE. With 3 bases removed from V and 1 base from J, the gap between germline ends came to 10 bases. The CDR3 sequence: CASSSGTKTNEKLFF. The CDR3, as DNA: TGTGCCAGCAGCTCCGGGACAAAAACTAATGAAAAACTGTTTTTT.

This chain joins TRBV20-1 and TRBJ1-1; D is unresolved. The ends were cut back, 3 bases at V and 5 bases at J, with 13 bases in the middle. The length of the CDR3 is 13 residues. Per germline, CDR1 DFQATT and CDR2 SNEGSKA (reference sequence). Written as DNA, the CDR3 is TGCAGTGCTAGTTCCCCCACGGGGACTGAAGCTTTCTTT. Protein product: CSASSPTGTEAFF.

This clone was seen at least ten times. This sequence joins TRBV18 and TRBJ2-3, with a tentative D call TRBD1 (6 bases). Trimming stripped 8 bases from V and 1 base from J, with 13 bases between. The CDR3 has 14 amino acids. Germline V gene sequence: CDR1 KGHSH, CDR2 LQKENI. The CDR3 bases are TGTGCCAGCCAGAGGGACACAGGCACAGATACGCAGTATTTT. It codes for CASQRDTGTDTQYF.

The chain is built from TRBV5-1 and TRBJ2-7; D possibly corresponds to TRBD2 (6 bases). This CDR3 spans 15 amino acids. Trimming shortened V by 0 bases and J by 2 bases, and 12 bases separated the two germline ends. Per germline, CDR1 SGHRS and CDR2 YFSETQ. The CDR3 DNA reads TGCGCCAGCAGCTTGGGGAGGGTCCGAACCTACGAGCAGTACTTC. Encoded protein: CASSLGRVRTYEQYF.

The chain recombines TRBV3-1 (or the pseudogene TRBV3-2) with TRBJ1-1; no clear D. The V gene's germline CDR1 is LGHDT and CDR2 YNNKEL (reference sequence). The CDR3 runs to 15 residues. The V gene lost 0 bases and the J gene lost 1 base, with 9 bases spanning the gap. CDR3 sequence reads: CASSQELNRNTEAFF. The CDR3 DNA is TGTGCCAGCAGCCAAGAGCTGAACAGGAACACTGAAGCTTTCTTT.

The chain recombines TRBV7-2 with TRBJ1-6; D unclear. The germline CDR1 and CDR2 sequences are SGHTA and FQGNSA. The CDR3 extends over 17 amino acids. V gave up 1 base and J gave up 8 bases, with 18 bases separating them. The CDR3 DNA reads TGTGCCAGCAGCTTAGTCGCGGTGGCCAAGGTTGATTCACCCCTCCACTTT. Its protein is CASSLVAVAKVDSPLHF.

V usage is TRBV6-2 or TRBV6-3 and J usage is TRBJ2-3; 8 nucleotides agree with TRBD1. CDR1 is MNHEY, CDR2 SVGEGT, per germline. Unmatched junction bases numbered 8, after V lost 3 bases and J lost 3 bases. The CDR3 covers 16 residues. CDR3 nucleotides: TGTGCCAGCAGTTATTTAGGACAGGGTTTGACAGATACGCAGTATTTT. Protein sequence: CASSYLGQGLTDTQYF.

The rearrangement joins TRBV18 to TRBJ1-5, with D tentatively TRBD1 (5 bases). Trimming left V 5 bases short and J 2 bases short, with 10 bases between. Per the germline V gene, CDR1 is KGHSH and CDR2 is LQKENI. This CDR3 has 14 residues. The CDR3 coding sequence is TGTGCCAGCTCAACTCAACAGGGCAATCAGCCCCAGCATTTT. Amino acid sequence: CASSTQQGNQPQHF.